Each of the 30 T cell receptor beta chains below was sequenced from the same sample in a study of blood T cell repertoires in COVID-19. The table came from immunoSEQ multiplex PCR; TCRdb's copy has only in-frame clones and leaves some out. Among around 180,000 clones listed, approximately 90% were seen once. Material: peripheral blood. The receptors were gathered from a human donor in a cohort sampled during active COVID-19.

The V gene is TRBV3-1 (or the pseudogene TRBV3-2), the J gene TRBJ2-3; D perhaps matches TRBD2 (6 bases). Trimming cost V 2 bases and J 1 base, with 10 bases left between them. The germline CDR1 and CDR2 sequences are LGHDT and YNNKEL (reference sequence). The length of the CDR3 is 15 residues. In DNA form, the CDR3 reads TGTGCCAGCAGCCAATTCGGGAGCGGCACAGATACGCAGTATTTT. Amino acid sequence: CASSQFGSGTDTQYF.

The chain joins TRBV5-4 to TRBJ2-1, with D maybe TRBD1 (5 bases). V lost 5 bases and J 13 bases, leaving 13 bases between the germline ends. Germline V gives CDR1 SGHNT, CDR2 YYREEE (reference sequence). This CDR3 spans 11 amino acids. In DNA form, the CDR3 reads TGTGCCAGCAGTACAGGCAGGAGACAGTTCTTC. Residues: CASSTGRRQFF. The variable domain in full, completed from reference TRBV5-4 and TRBJ2-1, reads ETGVTQSPTHLIKTRGQQVTLRCSSQSGHNTVSWYQQALGQGPQFIFQYYREEENGRGNFPPRFSGLQFPNYSSELNVNALELDDSALYLCASSTGRRQFFGPGTRLTVL.

In its sample, this clone was seen once. This sequence joins TRBV29-1 and TRBJ2-3, with TRBD2 matching 8 bases. This CDR3 has 13 amino acids. Per germline, CDR1 SQVTM and CDR2 ANQGSEA. V lost 6 bases to trimming and J lost 6 bases; unmatched junction nucleotides: 8. CDR3 DNA: TGCAGCGTCCTCCGGACTAGCTTGGATACGCAGTATTTT. Its translation is CSVLRTSLDTQYF.

The chain links TRBV5-1 to TRBJ1-3, with a possible D match to TRBD1 (6 bases). V was clipped by 0 bases and J by 2 bases, with 12 bases between them. CDR1 is SGHRS, CDR2 YFSETQ, per germline. This CDR3 has 16 residues. In DNA form, the CDR3 reads TGCGCCAGCAGCTTGGCCGGACAGCTTCCTGGAAACACCATATATTTT. Protein: CASSLAGQLPGNTIYF.

The chain links TRBV18 to TRBJ2-5; no definite D call. Germline V gene sequence: CDR1 KGHSH, CDR2 LQKENI. V was trimmed by 3 bases and J by 1 base, leaving 9 bases between them. The CDR3 length is 14 residues. The CDR3 DNA reads TGTGCCAGCTCACCGCGAGCGAGCCAAGAGACCCAGTACTTC. It specifies CASSPRASQETQYF.

The chain couples TRBV6-5 to TRBJ1-5; 7 nucleotides align to TRBD1. Germline values: CDR1 MNHEY, CDR2 SVGAGI. The CDR3 has 15 residues. With 6 bases clipped from V and 3 bases from J, the junction kept 8 bases outside the gene matches. This CDR3 is CASRRKQGNNQPQHF. Here the CDR3 DNA reads TGTGCCAGCAGACGGAAACAGGGGAACAATCAGCCCCAGCATTTT.

This chain joins TRBV7-6 and TRBJ2-2; no firm D call. CDR3 length: 15 residues. V was trimmed by 0 bases and J by 4 bases, leaving 9 bases between them. Per germline, CDR1 SGHVS and CDR2 FNYEAQ. The CDR3: CASSLAARGTGELFF. For the CDR3, the DNA is TGTGCCAGCAGCTTAGCGGCACGCGGCACCGGGGAGCTGTTTTTT.

The rearrangement joins TRBV4-3 to TRBJ2-7, with 8 bases matching TRBD1. The length of the CDR3 is 16 residues. Germline CDR1 and CDR2: LGHNA and YSLEER. V gave up 1 base and J gave up 1 base; unmatched junction bases: 6. CDR3 bases: TGCGCCAGCAGCCAAGGAGCAGGGGGCCTATCCTACGAGCAGTACTTC. Amino acid sequence: CASSQGAGGLSYEQYF.

The chain recombines TRBV11-2 with TRBJ2-1, with 7 bases identical to TRBD1. The V and J ends lost 3 bases and 2 bases, in that order; junction bases with no gene match: 7. CDR3 length equals 16 residues. Per germline, CDR1 SGHAT and CDR2 FQNNGV. The CDR3 DNA sequence: TGTGCCAGCAGCTTTTGGCAGGGGGATACCTACAATGAGCAGTTCTTC. Encoded protein: CASSFWQGDTYNEQFF.

J is TRBJ2-3 and V is TRBV3-1 (or the pseudogene TRBV3-2), with a possible D match to TRBD2 (5 bases). CDR1 is LGHDT and CDR2 is YNNKEL in the germline V gene (reference sequence). The CDR3 loop spans 16 amino acids. Between the trimmed V and J ends, which lost 1 base and 8 bases, there was a span of 19 bases. CDR3 sequence (DNA): TGTGCCAGCAGCCAAGCGCCCAGCGGAGGCCGGGGTACGCAGTATTTT. Residues: CASSQAPSGGRGTQYF.

The CDR3 sequence: CASSSGGLTLFNEQFF. Written as DNA, the CDR3 is TGCGCCAGCAGCTCAGGGGGTCTCACTCTGTTCAATGAGCAGTTCTTC. The rearrangement links TRBV5-1 to TRBJ2-1; 7 bases match TRBD1. Trimming cost V 3 bases and J 6 bases; bases outside gene matches: 12. This CDR3 has 16 residues. CDR1 and CDR2 (germline): SGHRS, YFSETQ.

This chain uses TRBV19 with TRBJ1-5; D is uncertain. V lost 3 bases and J lost 4, with 16 bases in between. Per the germline V gene, CDR1 is LNHDA and CDR2 is SQIVND (reference sequence). The CDR3 is made up of 16 amino acids. The CDR3 DNA sequence: TGTGCCAGTAGTATGTTAGGAGGGTTCGGGAATCAGCCCCAGCATTTT. Amino acid sequence: CASSMLGGFGNQPQHF.

Here the CDR3 reads CASSQDRAGVYNEQFF. CDR3 in DNA: TGTGCCAGCAGCCAAGATCGAGCGGGGGTCTACAATGAGCAGTTCTTC. The rearrangement links TRBV3-1 (or the pseudogene TRBV3-2) to TRBJ2-1; 8 bases are a match to TRBD2. Germline CDR1 reads LGHDT; CDR2 reads YNNKEL (reference sequence). This CDR3 contains 16 residues. J lost 3 bases, V lost 0 bases, and 4 bases had no gene match.

The chain has TRBV11-2 and TRBJ1-3; maybe TRBD1 (5 bases). The V and J ends lost 5 bases and 0 bases respectively, with 14 bases between them. CDR1 and CDR2 (germline): SGHAT, FQNNGV. This CDR3 spans 16 amino acids. CDR3 sequence reads: CASSRGKGASGNTIYF. The CDR3, as DNA: TGTGCCAGCAGCCGGGGGAAGGGCGCCTCTGGAAACACCATATATTTT.

The chain carries TRBV7-9 and TRBJ2-5; the D gene is possibly TRBD2 (6 bases). The CDR3 runs 15 residues. In germline, CDR1 is SEHNR, CDR2 FQNEAQ (reference sequence). V lost 3 bases and J lost 4, with 15 bases in between. The CDR3 DNA is TGTGCCAGCAGCTTGGGACGGGGGAGTGGAGAGACCCAGTACTTC. Translated, it gives CASSLGRGSGETQYF.

The chain is built from TRBV30 and TRBJ2-3; D unresolved. The germline CDR1 and CDR2 sequences are GTSNPN and SVGIG (reference sequence). The CDR3 has 12 residues. Trimming left V 3 bases short and J 4 bases short, with 8 bases between. This CDR3 is CAWSLTPDTQYF. In nucleotides, the CDR3 is TGTGCCTGGAGCCTAACCCCAGATACGCAGTATTTT.

The J gene is TRBJ2-7, the V gene TRBV4-3; D is uncertain. Trimming took 0 bases from V and 2 from J, leaving 8 bases between them. Germline V CDR1 and CDR2: LGHNA, YSLEER. The CDR3 sequence is 14 residues long. DNA for the CDR3: TGCGCCAGCAGCCAAGATCTGGGCCCCTACGAGCAGTACTTC. Its translation: CASSQDLGPYEQYF.

The sample holds one count of this clone. The chain uses TRBV6-5 and TRBJ1-2; 7 nucleotides line up with TRBD1. V was pared by 5 bases and J by 4 bases, with 7 bases of the junction left unmatched. CDR1 MNHEY and CDR2 SVGAGI come from the germline V gene. The CDR3 length is 14 residues. The CDR3 nucleotides read TGTGCCAGCAGTCCAGGGGGGTCTGGCTATGGCTACACCTTC. Translating gives CASSPGGSGYGYTF.

The genes are TRBV5-4 and TRBJ2-3, with D unclear. This CDR3 has 12 residues. The V gene lost 3 bases and the J gene lost 6 bases, with 8 bases spanning the gap. Germline CDR1 reads SGHNT; CDR2 reads YYREEE (reference sequence). CDR3 DNA: TGTGCCAGCAGCTCCCAGGTGGATACGCAGTATTTT. Translation gives CASSSQVDTQYF.

The table lists this clone with a few counts. The chain employs TRBV5-4 and TRBJ2-5; TRBD2 matches at 9 bases. The J segment lost 4 bases and the V segment lost 4 bases, leaving 11 bases of the junction unmatched. Germline V gene data show CDR1 as SGHNT and CDR2 as YYREEE (reference sequence). The CDR3 sequence is 16 residues long. Here the CDR3 DNA reads TGTGCCAGCAGCCCGCGGGGGACTAGCAAAGGAGAGACCCAGTACTTC. This sequence encodes CASSPRGTSKGETQYF.

The CDR3 reads CASSSGLARQYF. The CDR3 bases are TGTGCCAGCAGCTCCGGGTTAGCGAGGCAGTACTTC. This chain joins TRBV12-3 or TRBV12-4 and TRBJ2-7; D may be TRBD2 (5 bases). The CDR3 is made up of 12 amino acids. Trimming removed 6 bases at V and 9 bases at J, with 15 bases between.

V gene TRBV19 combines with J gene TRBJ2-1; 10 positions match TRBD2. CDR1 LNHDA and CDR2 SQIVND come from the germline V gene (reference sequence). V trimming: 3 bases; J trimming: 5 bases; junction bases outside the gene matches: 16. The CDR3 extends over 19 amino acids. The CDR3 nucleotides are TGTGCCAGTAGTATGCGGAGTAGGGGGCTAGCGGGAGCAAACAATGAGCAGTTCTTC. Its translation is CASSMRSRGLAGANNEQFF.

The chain links TRBV27 to TRBJ1-2, with D unresolved. The CDR3 has 14 amino acids. CDR1 is MNHEY and CDR2 is SMNVEV in the germline V gene (reference sequence). The V end was cut by 3 bases, the J end by 3 bases, with 11 bases between. The CDR3 is CASSFGQDYYGYTF. CDR3 nucleotides: TGTGCCAGCAGTTTTGGGCAGGATTACTATGGCTACACCTTC.

The chain uses TRBV7-2 and TRBJ1-1, with 7 bases that match TRBD1. The germline V gene encodes CDR1 SGHTA and CDR2 FQGNSA. CDR3 length: 14 residues. The junction had 3 bases not matched to a gene; V was cut back by 1 base and J by 4 bases. The DNA of the CDR3 is TGTGCCAGCAGCTTAGTACCAGGGGGCACTGAAGCTTTCTTT. Translation gives CASSLVPGGTEAFF.

The rearrangement links TRBV6-5 to TRBJ2-5; tentatively, D is TRBD2 (6 bases). CDR3 size: 16 residues. Looked up from germline, CDR1 is MNHEY and CDR2 is SVGAGI. The V and J ends lost 4 bases and 0 bases respectively, with 15 bases between them. The DNA for the CDR3 is TGTGCCAGCAGTTTTACCCGAGGCGGGAACCAAGAGACCCAGTACTTC. Translated, it gives CASSFTRGGNQETQYF.

V usage is TRBV6-5 and J usage is TRBJ2-7; D may be TRBD2 (6 bases). The V gene's germline CDR1 is MNHEY and CDR2 SVGAGI. The CDR3 is 15 residues long. V dropped 6 bases and J dropped 1 base, with 16 bases sitting between them. The CDR3 region is CASRGRGAGSYEQYF. The CDR3, as DNA: TGTGCCAGCAGGGGGCGGGGCGCGGGGTCCTACGAGCAGTACTTC.

This chain uses TRBV15 with TRBJ2-2; tentatively, D is TRBD2 (7 bases). Germline V CDR1 and CDR2: LNHNV, YYDKDF (reference sequence). The CDR3 is made up of 14 amino acids. The V end was cut by 9 bases, the J end by 7 bases, with 18 bases between. CDR3 coding DNA: TGTGCCACTCCCCGGAGGCGGGGGCTCGGGGAGCTGTTTTTT. It yields the protein CATPRRRGLGELFF.

V usage is TRBV4-3 and J usage is TRBJ2-2; TRBD2 might be the D (6 bases). This CDR3 has 15 amino acids. The germline gives CDR1 LGHNA, CDR2 YSLEER. Trimming pared 3 bases from V and 0 bases from J, leaving 8 bases between. The DNA of the CDR3 is TGCGCCAGCAGCCAGGAGGGATCGAACACCGGGGAGCTGTTTTTT. Encoded protein: CASSQEGSNTGELFF.

The chain recombines TRBV3-1 (or the pseudogene TRBV3-2) with TRBJ2-4; perhaps TRBD2 as D (5 bases). V was pared by 3 bases and J by 0 bases, with 24 bases between. Germline V gene lookup returns CDR1 LGHDT and CDR2 YNNKEL (reference sequence). The CDR3 totals 20 residues. The CDR3 nucleotides read TGTGCCAGCAGCCACCTAGAAGACCGGACTGGGCGCCTAGCCAAAAACATTCAGTACTTC. Its translation is CASSHLEDRTGRLAKNIQYF.

The rearrangement links TRBV15 to TRBJ1-3, with 12 nucleotides matching TRBD1. The CDR3 sequence is 16 residues long. Losses at the gene ends were 5 bases for V and 3 bases for J; bases not matched to a gene: 5. Germline values: CDR1 LNHNV, CDR2 YYDKDF (reference sequence). The CDR3 spells CATSRDRGRFGNTIYF. The CDR3 region has the DNA TGTGCCACCAGCCGGGACAGGGGGCGTTTTGGAAACACCATATATTTT.